A selection of T cell receptor beta chains follows, all from one sample in a study of blood T cell repertoires in COVID-19. The repertoire was sequenced with immunoSEQ multiplex PCR; TCRdb's copy has only in-frame clones and lacks some. This table holds about 14,000 clones, about 86% found once. Sequenced input: peripheral blood. These receptors were taken from a human donor in a cohort sampled during active COVID-19. Each CDR3 is given with its conserved first and last residue. D genes are given only for firm matches. Some rows mark clone size as missing; the rest say once, few, many or name a class of expanded clone.

D: TRBD1; V: TRBV7-9; size: NA; J: TRBJ2-7; DNA: TGTGCCAGCAGCCTGGGACAGGGGGTTACCTACGAGCAGTACTTC; CDR3: CASSLGQGVTYEQYF
D: NA; V: TRBV29-1; size: NA; J: TRBJ2-7; DNA: TGCAGCGTTGAAAAGGTAGGACAGAACTCCTACGAGCAGTACTTC; CDR3: CSVEKVGQNSYEQYF
D: TRBD1; V: TRBV3-1/TRBV3-2; size: NA; J: TRBJ1-2; DNA: TGTGCCAGCAGCCGGGACAGAGATCCCCCCACCTTC; CDR3: CASSRDRDPPTF
D: NA; V: TRBV28; size: NA; J: TRBJ1-1; DNA: TGTGCCAGCAGCACAGCCTACACTGAAGCTTTCTTT; CDR3: CASSTAYTEAFF
D: NA; V: TRBV28; size: NA; J: TRBJ2-2; DNA: TGTGCCAGCAGTCTCCAAACTGGAGACCTTAACACCGGGGAGCTGTTTTTT; CDR3: CASSLQTGDLNTGELFF
D: TRBD2; V: TRBV10-3; size: NA; J: TRBJ2-5; DNA: TGTGCCATCAGTGATACGGCGGGGGGCCTCACGGAGACCCAGTACTTC; CDR3: CAISDTAGGLTETQYF
D: TRBD1; V: TRBV11-3; size: once; J: TRBJ2-2; DNA: TGTGCCAGCAGCTTTAGGGGGCCCGGGGAGCTGTTTTTT; CDR3: CASSFRGPGELFF
D: TRBD1; V: TRBV6-4; size: NA; J: TRBJ2-1; DNA: TGTGCCGGTAGGACAGGTGAGAAGAATGAGCAGTTCTTC; CDR3: CAGRTGEKNEQFF
D: TRBD1; V: TRBV4-3; size: once; J: TRBJ2-7; DNA: TGCGCCAGCAGCCCAGTACCGGGACAGGCCTACGAGCAGTACTTC; CDR3: CASSPVPGQAYEQYF
D: TRBD1; V: TRBV20-1; size: NA; J: TRBJ1-1; DNA: TGCAGTGCTAGTGACCGCAATCAGGGGGCCCGTGAAGCTTTCTTT; CDR3: CSASDRNQGAREAFF
D: NA; V: TRBV18; size: once; J: TRBJ1-2; DNA: TGTGCCAGCTCACCAAGTCCGGGATCAGCTAACTATGGCTACACCTTC; CDR3: CASSPSPGSANYGYTF
D: TRBD2; V: TRBV5-1; size: NA; J: TRBJ2-3; DNA: TGCGCCAGCAGCTCCGGGACTAGCGGGAGAGGAGGCACAGATACGCAGTATTTT; CDR3: CASSSGTSGRGGTDTQYF
D: TRBD1; V: TRBV24-1; size: NA; J: TRBJ2-3; DNA: TGTGCCACCAGTTATGGAGGGGACAGGGATACGCAGTATTTT; CDR3: CATSYGGDRDTQYF
D: TRBD1; V: TRBV6-5; size: NA; J: TRBJ2-2; DNA: TGTGCCAGTCGAACCGGGACAGGGGACACCGGGGAGCTGTTTTTT; CDR3: CASRTGTGDTGELFF
D: NA; V: TRBV3-1/TRBV3-2; size: NA; J: TRBJ1-2; DNA: TGTGCCAGCAGCCACCAAAATCAGGGTAATGGCTACACCTTC; CDR3: CASSHQNQGNGYTF
D: NA; V: TRBV6-5; size: NA; J: TRBJ1-5; DNA: TGTGCCACCTTGGACAGTCTTCAGCCCCAGCATTTT; CDR3: CATLDSLQPQHF
D: TRBD1; V: TRBV6-1; size: NA; J: TRBJ2-1; DNA: TGTGCCAGCAGTGGATTAGGACAGGATTCCTACAATGAGCAGTTCTTC; CDR3: CASSGLGQDSYNEQFF
D: NA; V: TRBV5-4; size: NA; J: TRBJ1-2; DNA: TGTGCCAGCAGCTTCGGGGGGGCCCTCTATGGCTACACCTTC; CDR3: CASSFGGALYGYTF
D: NA; V: TRBV18; size: NA; J: TRBJ2-7; DNA: TGTGCCAGCTCACCGGGTGCGGGGGCCGAGCAGTACTTC; CDR3: CASSPGAGAEQYF
D: NA; V: TRBV11-3; size: NA; J: TRBJ2-7; DNA: TGTGCCAGCAGCTTAGTTACCAGATATACCTACGAGCAGTACTTC; CDR3: CASSLVTRYTYEQYF